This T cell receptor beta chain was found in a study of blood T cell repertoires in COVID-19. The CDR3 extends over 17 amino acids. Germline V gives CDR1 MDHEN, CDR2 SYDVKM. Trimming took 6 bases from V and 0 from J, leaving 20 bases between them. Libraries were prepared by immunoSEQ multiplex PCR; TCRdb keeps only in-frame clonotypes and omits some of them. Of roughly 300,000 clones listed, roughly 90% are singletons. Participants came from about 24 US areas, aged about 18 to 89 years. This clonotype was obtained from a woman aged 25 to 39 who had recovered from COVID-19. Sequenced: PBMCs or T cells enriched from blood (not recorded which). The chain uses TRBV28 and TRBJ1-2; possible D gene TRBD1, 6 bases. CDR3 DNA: TGTGCCAGCAGGCCGTCAGGGGCAGGGCTAGCTAACTATGGCTACACCTTC. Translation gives CASRPSGAGLANYGYTF.